The 29 T cell receptor beta chains listed next were all sequenced from one sample in a study of cytomegalovirus exposure and HLA in healthy donors (TCRdb year 2017). Library prep was done by the immunoSEQ multiplex PCR assay. Here the immuneACCESS table is served through TCRdb, limited to in-frame sequences with V and J called. Missing clones are a known gap in these copies; in checked studies unresolved V genes cover under half, and the rest lacks a known reason. Here the sample has 110,000 to 150,000 clones; about 94% occur a single time. The ten biggest clones cover about 1.7% of the sample. The sequenced material came from PBMCs. Source of these receptors: a man in his late teens or twenties in good health and CMV-seropositive.

The chain carries TRBV2 and TRBJ2-3; TRBD1 might be the D (6 bases). Germline CDR1 reads SNHLY; CDR2 reads FYNNEI. CDR3 length: 12 amino acids. V gave up 5 bases and J gave up 4 bases, with 7 bases separating them. The CDR3 loop reads CASSTGPDTQYF. CDR3 in DNA: TGTGCCAGCAGTACAGGGCCAGATACGCAGTATTTT. The variable domain in full, completed from reference TRBV2 and TRBJ2-3, reads EPEVTQTPSHQVTQMGQEVILRCVPISNHLYFYWYRQILGQKVEFLVSFYNNEISEKSEIFDDQFSVERPDGSNFTLKIRSTKLEDSAMYFCASSTGPDTQYFGPGTRLTVL.

The chain is built from TRBV7-2 and TRBJ1-2; 7 bases map to TRBD1. With V trimmed by 6 bases and J by 0 bases, 4 bases remained unmatched. The germline V gene has CDR1 SGHTA and CDR2 FQGNSA. The CDR3 loop spans 14 amino acids. CDR3 in DNA: TGTGCCAGCAGGCCCACAGGGGCTAACTATGGCTACACCTTC. Amino acids: CASRPTGANYGYTF.

This chain connects TRBV29-1 to TRBJ1-1, with D maybe TRBD1 (5 bases). The CDR3 length is 13 residues. The germline gives CDR1 SQVTM, CDR2 ANQGSEA. The V gene lost 0 bases and the J gene lost 7 bases, with 12 bases spanning the gap. The CDR3 DNA sequence: TGCAGCGTTGAAGAGAATCCGGGGGATGAAGCTTTCTTT. Its protein product is CSVEENPGDEAFF.

The chain has TRBV9 and TRBJ1-2; D perhaps matches TRBD1 (5 bases). The germline V gene has CDR1 SGDLS and CDR2 YYNGEE. The germline V and J ends were trimmed by 4 bases and 0 bases, with 13 bases remaining between them. This CDR3 contains 15 residues. For the CDR3, the DNA is TGTGCCAGCAGCCCTCCGCAGGGTCCTAACTATGGCTACACCTTC. Translation gives CASSPPQGPNYGYTF.

The rearrangement joins TRBV2 to TRBJ2-5; 9 bases are a match to TRBD2. Germline CDR1 reads SNHLY; CDR2 reads FYNNEI. This CDR3 region has 14 residues. Trimming removed 6 bases from V and 3 bases from J; junction bases left unmatched: 5. The CDR3 sequence is CASSGGRAKETQYF. In DNA form, the CDR3 reads TGTGCCAGCAGCGGCGGGAGGGCCAAAGAGACCCAGTACTTC.

The chain couples TRBV7-3 to TRBJ2-3; 8 nucleotides line up with TRBD2. Looked up from germline, CDR1 is SGHTA and CDR2 is FQGTGA. CDR3 length: 16 amino acids. With 5 bases clipped from V and 3 bases from J, the junction kept 10 bases outside the gene matches. The CDR3 DNA sequence: TGTGCCAGCAGCCAGCAGGCGGCTAGCGGGACAGATACGCAGTATTTT. It yields the protein CASSQQAASGTDTQYF. Combining the CDR3 with reference TRBV7-3 and TRBJ2-3 gives the whole variable domain GAGVSQTPSNKVTEKGKYVELRCDPISGHTALYWYRQSLGQGPEFLIYFQGTGAADDSGLPNDRFFAVRPEGSVSTLKIQRTERGDSAVYLCASSQQAASGTDTQYFGPGTRLTVL.

The chain recombines TRBV6-1 with TRBJ2-3; TRBD2 might be the D (6 bases). CDR1 and CDR2 (germline): MNHNS, SASEGT. V shed 4 bases and J shed 0 bases, with 11 bases lying between them. This CDR3 contains 15 residues. The CDR3 reads CASSGVTSSTDTQYF. CDR3 in DNA: TGTGCCAGCAGTGGGGTGACTAGTAGCACAGATACGCAGTATTTT.

The rearrangement joins TRBV27 to TRBJ2-1, with 12 bases lining up with TRBD2. CDR3 size: 19 residues. CDR1 is MNHEY and CDR2 is SMNVEV in the germline V gene (reference sequence). The V gene end was trimmed by 1 base and the J gene end by 4 bases; junction bases not matched to a gene: 11. CDR3 in amino acids: CASSLWGGLAGSQYNEQFF. The CDR3 DNA reads as TGTGCCAGCAGTTTATGGGGTGGACTAGCGGGATCCCAATACAATGAGCAGTTCTTC.

This chain links TRBV6-5 with TRBJ2-2; 10 bases align to TRBD2. V lost 6 bases to trimming and J lost 5 bases; unmatched junction nucleotides: 3. CDR1 and CDR2 (germline): MNHEY, SVGAGI. The CDR3 runs 14 residues. The CDR3 coding sequence is TGTGCCAGCAGATGGACTAGCGGTACCGGGGAGCTGTTTTTT. Residues: CASRWTSGTGELFF.

This sequence joins TRBV5-1 and TRBJ2-3; D is possibly TRBD1 (6 bases). V shed 3 bases and J shed 5 bases, with 7 bases lying between them. Germline V gives CDR1 SGHRS, CDR2 YFSETQ. This CDR3 region has 12 residues. CDR3 sequence (DNA): TGCGCCAGCAGCTCCAGGGGAGATACGCAGTATTTT. Translation gives CASSSRGDTQYF.

The chain carries TRBV7-3 and TRBJ2-3, with a possible D match to TRBD2 (5 bases). Trimming stripped 1 base from V and 5 bases from J, with 13 bases between. This CDR3 has 15 amino acids. In germline, CDR1 is SGHTA, CDR2 FQGTGA. The CDR3 here is CASSLKLSEGDTQYF. The DNA of the CDR3 is TGTGCCAGCAGCTTAAAACTCTCAGAGGGAGATACGCAGTATTTT.

The sample holds one count of this clone. The gene calls are TRBV19 and TRBJ1-5; D is possibly TRBD1 (6 bases). This CDR3 has 15 residues. CDR1 is LNHDA and CDR2 is SQIVND in the germline V gene (reference sequence). Between the trimmed V and J ends, which lost 1 base and 4 bases, there was a span of 11 bases. The CDR3 protein is CASSIATDRNQPQHF. The CDR3 DNA reads TGTGCCAGTAGTATAGCCACGGACAGAAATCAGCCCCAGCATTTT. Together with reference TRBV19 and TRBJ1-5, the CDR3 gives the full variable domain: DGGITQSPKYLFRKEGQNVTLSCEQNLNHDAMYWYRQDPGQGLRLIYYSQIVNDFQKGDIAEGYSVSREKKESFPLTVTSAQKNPTAFYLCASSIATDRNQPQHFGDGTRLSIL.

In the case of this clone: Relative to the germline gene, one junction end is altered; a read error may explain this. J is TRBJ2-3 and V is TRBV5-1; 9 bases line up with TRBD2. The germline V gene encodes CDR1 SGHRS and CDR2 YFSETQ. The CDR3 is 16 amino acids. CDR3 protein: CASSLEAGGSTATQYF. The CDR3 nucleotides are TGCGCCAGCAGCTTGGAGGCGGGAGGGTCCACAGCTACGCAGTATTTT.

The chain employs TRBV28 and TRBJ1-1; 7 nucleotides align to TRBD1. This CDR3 spans 16 amino acids. V was clipped by 4 bases and J by 3 bases; unmatched bases: 11. In germline, CDR1 is MDHEN, CDR2 SYDVKM. The CDR3 region is CASSSMEGARYTEAFF. The CDR3 DNA follows: TGTGCCAGCAGTTCTATGGAGGGGGCGAGGTACACTGAAGCTTTCTTT. Full variable domain (missing parts from reference TRBV28 and TRBJ1-1): DVKVTQSSRYLVKRTGEKVFLECVQDMDHENMFWYRQDPGLGLRLIYFSYDVKMKEKGDIPEGYSVSREKKERFSLILESASTNQTSMYLCASSSMEGARYTEAFFGQGTRLTVV.

The CDR3 region has the DNA TGTGCCAGCAGTTTGTGGGGGCCGCATCAGCCCCAGCATTTT. Its protein product is CASSLWGPHQPQHF. V usage is TRBV28 and J usage is TRBJ1-5; D might be TRBD1 (6 bases). The germline V gene encodes CDR1 MDHEN and CDR2 SYDVKM. Trimming pared 3 bases from V and 5 bases from J, leaving 11 bases between. The length of the CDR3 is 14 residues.

This clone was detected once. The V call is TRBV5-1, the J call TRBJ2-3; the match to TRBD1 covers 10 bases. Germline CDR1 SGHRS, CDR2 YFSETQ. The CDR3 covers 16 residues. Trimming took 3 bases from V and 3 from J; bases not matched to a gene: 7. In nucleotides, the CDR3 is TGCGCCAGCAGCTCCGGGACAGGGGTTAGTACAGATACGCAGTATTTT. Protein product: CASSSGTGVSTDTQYF.

The V gene is TRBV18, the J gene TRBJ2-1; 11 nucleotides line up with TRBD1. Trimming took 2 bases from V and 8 from J; bases not matched to a gene: 11. Germline V lookup: CDR1 KGHSH, CDR2 LQKENI. The CDR3 has 17 residues. The CDR3 sequence is CASSPTRGTGGSDEQFF. CDR3 in DNA: TGTGCCAGCTCACCAACTCGTGGGACAGGGGGGTCAGATGAGCAGTTCTTC.

CDR3 amino acids: CASSVGIQGAPDGYTF. CDR3 nucleotide sequence: TGTGCCAGCAGCGTAGGAATCCAGGGGGCCCCTGATGGCTACACCTTC. The chain links TRBV9 to TRBJ1-2; 8 bases are shared with TRBD1. J lost 6 bases, V lost 0 bases, and 10 bases had no gene match. The CDR3 has 16 residues. Per the germline V gene, CDR1 is SGDLS and CDR2 is YYNGEE.

V and J are TRBV27 and TRBJ1-5, with D tentatively TRBD1 (6 bases). The CDR3 spans 15 residues. Trimming cost V 6 bases and J 9 bases, with 21 bases left between them. From germline, CDR1 is MNHEY and CDR2 SMNVEV (reference sequence). CDR3: CASRRKQGRGWPQHF. As DNA, the CDR3 is TGTGCCAGCAGACGTAAACAGGGTAGGGGGTGGCCCCAGCATTTT.

This chain joins TRBV10-3 and TRBJ2-7; 10 bases map to TRBD2. The germline V gene encodes CDR1 ENHRY and CDR2 SYGVKD. The trim removed 0 bases at V and 8 bases at J, leaving 16 bases unmatched. The CDR3 length is 18 residues. This CDR3 is CAISESETSGSAEGKQYF. The DNA for the CDR3 is TGTGCCATCAGTGAGTCCGAGACTAGCGGGTCCGCTGAGGGTAAGCAGTACTTC.

The V call is TRBV5-1, the J call TRBJ2-1; D not resolved. V was clipped by 0 bases and J by 4 bases, with 11 bases between them. Germline V gene data show CDR1 as SGHRS and CDR2 as YFSETQ. This CDR3 comprises 15 residues. The CDR3 spells CASSLGLDGYNEQFF. CDR3 nucleotides: TGCGCCAGCAGCTTGGGGCTAGATGGGTACAATGAGCAGTTCTTC.

This rearrangement joins TRBV10-2 to TRBJ2-5, with D possibly TRBD1 on 6 matching bases. This CDR3 spans 12 amino acids. V lost 6 bases and J 8 bases, leaving 13 bases between the germline ends. The germline gives CDR1 WSHSY, CDR2 SAAADI. The chain's CDR3 is CASSQGIGTQYF. The DNA of the CDR3 is TGCGCCAGCAGCCAGGGGATTGGTACCCAGTACTTC.

The V and J genes are TRBV10-3 and TRBJ1-1; a possible D gene is TRBD1 (5 bases). This CDR3 spans 15 amino acids. Germline V gene lookup returns CDR1 ENHRY and CDR2 SYGVKD. Trimming removed 4 bases from V and 0 bases from J, with 12 bases in between. CDR3 protein: CAISGSTGLNTEAFF. The CDR3 region has the DNA TGTGCCATCAGTGGTTCTACAGGTCTGAACACTGAAGCTTTCTTT.

The chain recombines TRBV4-1 with TRBJ2-5; 11 nucleotides agree with TRBD2. The V gene's germline CDR1 is MGHRA and CDR2 YSYEKL. This CDR3 spans 19 amino acids. Trimming took 0 bases from V and 2 from J; bases not matched to a gene: 11. The CDR3 coding sequence is TGCGCCAGCAGCCAAGATGGGGTTCGGCTAGCGGGAGGACAAGAGACCCAGTACTTC. This codes for CASSQDGVRLAGGQETQYF.

The rearrangement links TRBV6-5 to TRBJ2-7; 7 bases are shared with TRBD1. V was clipped by 8 bases and J by 4 bases; unmatched bases: 11. Germline lookup yields CDR1 MNHEY and CDR2 SVGAGI. The CDR3 contains 14 residues. This CDR3 is CASRRSTGPYEQYF. CDR3 nucleotides: TGTGCCAGCCGCCGATCGACAGGGCCGTACGAGCAGTACTTC.

This clone has just one count. The chain is built from TRBV5-1 and TRBJ2-1; 9 positions match TRBD2. Trimming at V came to 2 bases and at J to 6 bases, leaving 3 bases not matched to a gene. There are 14 residues in the CDR3. Germline V gives CDR1 SGHRS, CDR2 YFSETQ. The CDR3 DNA reads as TGCGCCAGCAGCTTTGGTAGCGGGAGCAATGAGCAGTTCTTC. It yields the protein CASSFGSGSNEQFF.

V usage is TRBV28 and J usage is TRBJ1-5; D is perhaps TRBD1 (5 bases). V was shortened by 4 bases and J by 4 bases, with 8 bases between the two germline ends. CDR3 length: 13 amino acids. Germline V gives CDR1 MDHEN, CDR2 SYDVKM. The CDR3 is CASSSRVNQPQHF. The CDR3 nucleotides read TGTGCCAGCAGTTCCAGGGTGAATCAGCCCCAGCATTTT. The variable domain in full, with the rest retrieved from reference TRBV28 and TRBJ1-5, is DVKVTQSSRYLVKRTGEKVFLECVQDMDHENMFWYRQDPGLGLRLIYFSYDVKMKEKGDIPEGYSVSREKKERFSLILESASTNQTSMYLCASSSRVNQPQHFGDGTRLSIL.

The chain has TRBV6-6 and TRBJ2-7, with 8 bases matching TRBD1. V was clipped by 7 bases and J by 1 base; unmatched bases: 6. Germline loops: CDR1 MNHNY, CDR2 SVGAGI (reference sequence). This CDR3 is 14 amino acids long. Here the CDR3 reads CASTTQGVSYEQYF. The CDR3 nucleotides are TGTGCCAGCACCACACAGGGGGTTTCCTACGAGCAGTACTTC.

The V call is TRBV6-5, the J call TRBJ1-1; D call uncertain. The V end was cut by 6 bases, the J end by 2 bases, with 10 bases between. In germline, CDR1 is MNHEY, CDR2 SVGAGI. The CDR3 covers 13 residues. CDR3 loop: CASSRGVNTEAFF. Written as DNA, the CDR3 is TGTGCCAGCAGCCGCGGAGTTAACACTGAAGCTTTCTTT.